These 26 T cell receptor beta chains were sequenced from one sample in a study of OX40 agonist ivuxolimab in advanced cancers. Sequencing used immunoSEQ multiplex PCR; TCRdb keeps in-frame clones, though not all of them. In the table there are approximately 99,000 clones, roughly 94% of which are singletons. The sample in question was CD4+ or CD8+ T cells sorted from blood, obtained in a trial of the OX40 agonist ivuxolimab. The receptors were gathered from an adult with an advanced solid tumor such as melanoma, head and neck, liver or kidney cancer.

The genes are TRBV30 and TRBJ1-4; no definite D call. The V and J ends lost 0 bases and 8 bases respectively, with 10 bases between them. Germline V lookup: CDR1 GTSNPN, CDR2 SVGIG (reference sequence). The CDR3 totals 13 residues. This CDR3 reads CAWSVGVAEKLFF. The CDR3 region has the DNA TGTGCCTGGAGTGTAGGAGTTGCCGAAAAACTGTTTTTT.

The CDR3 DNA sequence: TGTGCCAGCAGCTTGGTGACAGGGAGGAACACCATATATTTT. Its translation is CASSLVTGRNTIYF. This rearrangement joins TRBV5-6 to TRBJ1-3, with 7 bases matching TRBD1. V trimming: 0 bases; J trimming: 7 bases; junction bases outside the gene matches: 4. Germline V CDR1 and CDR2: SGHDT, YYEEEE. This CDR3 is 14 amino acids long.

This rearrangement joins TRBV5-1 to TRBJ2-5, with 11 bases aligning to TRBD1. Per the germline V gene, CDR1 is SGHRS and CDR2 is YFSETQ. The CDR3 runs 15 residues. V dropped 5 bases and J dropped 5; count of bases not matched to a gene: 8. In nucleotides, the CDR3 is TGCGCCAGCAGTGGACAGGGGGCCGACATGGAGACCCAGTACTTC. This gives the protein CASSGQGADMETQYF.

The chain has TRBV6-5 and TRBJ1-2; 7 nucleotides align to TRBD1. Germline-derived CDR1 and CDR2 are MNHEY and SVGAGI. J lost 6 bases, V lost 0 bases, and 7 bases had no gene match. The CDR3 length is 15 residues. The DNA of the CDR3 is TGTGCCAGCAGTTACTCGCAGGGGGGAGTGGATGGCTACACCTTC. The encoded protein is CASSYSQGGVDGYTF.

The chain uses TRBV4-2 and TRBJ2-7; TRBD1 matches at 9 bases. With 2 bases clipped from V and 3 bases from J, the junction kept 8 bases outside the gene matches. The CDR3 runs to 16 residues. Germline CDR1 LGHNA, CDR2 YNFKEQ. CDR3 amino acids: CASSQSPTGGLYEQYF. CDR3 DNA sequence: TGTGCCAGCAGCCAATCGCCGACAGGGGGACTCTACGAGCAGTACTTC.

The chain links TRBV11-2 to TRBJ2-3, with D possibly being TRBD2 (5 bases). CDR1 is SGHAT, CDR2 FQNNGV, per germline. Trimming cost V 2 bases and J 2 bases, with 5 bases left between them. This CDR3 contains 13 residues. CDR3 amino acids: CASSLRDTDTQYF. CDR3 in DNA: TGTGCCAGCAGCTTACGGGACACAGATACGCAGTATTTT.

This rearrangement joins TRBV6-5 to TRBJ2-3; the match to TRBD1 covers 12 bases. The CDR3 length is 16 residues. The germline V gene has CDR1 MNHEY and CDR2 SVGAGI. J gave up 5 bases and V 4 bases, and 7 bases lay outside the gene matches. The CDR3 reads CASSWPGQGAQDTQYF. The CDR3, as DNA: TGTGCCAGCAGTTGGCCGGGACAGGGGGCGCAAGATACGCAGTATTTT.

This chain uses TRBV7-3 with TRBJ2-7, with TRBD2 matching 9 bases. The CDR3 covers 14 residues. Germline assignment: CDR1 SGHTA and CDR2 FQGTGA. V shed 5 bases and J 7 bases; nucleotides not matched to a gene: 9. The CDR3 region is CASSPSGLAGEQYF. In nucleotides, the CDR3 is TGTGCCAGCAGCCCCTCCGGGCTAGCGGGGGAGCAGTACTTC.

A few counts support this clone. The chain is built from TRBV29-1 and TRBJ1-1; tentatively, D is TRBD1 (5 bases). The CDR3 consists of 12 residues. The V end lost 4 bases, the J end lost 1 base, and 7 bases lay between the germline ends. Germline V gives CDR1 SQVTM, CDR2 ANQGSEA. The CDR3 reads CSVAQANTEAFF. In DNA form, the CDR3 reads TGCAGCGTTGCACAGGCGAACACTGAAGCTTTCTTT.

J is TRBJ1-4 and V is TRBV5-4, with D possibly TRBD1 on 5 matching bases. V was shortened by 5 bases and J by 8 bases, with 16 bases between the two germline ends. The CDR3 sequence is 14 residues long. CDR1 and CDR2 from the germline V gene are SGHNT and YYREEE (reference sequence). CDR3 nucleotide sequence: TGTGCCAGCAGTCAGGCCAGGGCGGGGGAAAAACTGTTTTTT. Protein product: CASSQARAGEKLFF.

The chain combines TRBV4-3 with TRBJ2-5; 8 nucleotides agree with TRBD1. The DNA matches TRBJ2-7 better at its end, which makes the J call doubtful. Germline V gene data show CDR1 as LGHNA and CDR2 as YSLEER. The length of the CDR3 is 16 residues. The DNA of the CDR3 is TGCGCCAGCAGCCAACGGGCCGACAGGGGAGCCTACGAGCAGTACTTC. This translates into CASSQRADRGAYEQYF.

The J gene is TRBJ2-7, the V gene TRBV28, with D possibly being TRBD2 (5 bases). The CDR3 loop spans 12 amino acids. CDR1 and CDR2 from the germline V gene are MDHEN and SYDVKM. V was trimmed by 7 bases and J by 6 bases, leaving 13 bases between them. The CDR3 DNA reads TGTGCCAGCACCTCCGTGCGGGCCGAGCAGTACTTC. This codes for CASTSVRAEQYF.

This clone was counted a single time. CDR3 DNA: TGTGCCAGTAGCCCCCGACAGGCTGGTGAGCCCCAGCATTTT. Its protein product is CASSPRQAGEPQHF. The gene calls are TRBV19 and TRBJ1-5; perhaps TRBD1 as D (6 bases). The V and J ends lost 6 bases and 8 bases respectively, with 17 bases between them. Germline values: CDR1 LNHDA, CDR2 SQIVND (reference sequence). This CDR3 is 14 amino acids long.

The chain employs TRBV10-3 and TRBJ1-2, with a weak D call TRBD1 (5 bases). Trimming removed 2 bases at V and 7 bases at J, with 20 bases between. This CDR3 has 16 amino acids. CDR1 is ENHRY, CDR2 SYGVKD, per germline. This CDR3 is CAISEIMARVDRGYTF. CDR3 nucleotide sequence: TGTGCCATCAGTGAGATAATGGCCAGGGTAGATCGTGGCTACACCTTC.

The gene calls are TRBV11-2 and TRBJ2-3; TRBD1 agrees at 9 bases. This CDR3 spans 16 amino acids. Trimming removed 5 bases from V and 4 bases from J; junction bases left unmatched: 10. CDR1 is SGHAT, CDR2 FQNNGV, per germline. The CDR3 is CASSLIPGQGADTQYF. Written as DNA, the CDR3 is TGTGCCAGCAGCCTAATACCGGGACAGGGCGCAGATACGCAGTATTTT.

The chain employs TRBV4-3 and TRBJ2-6; weak D call: TRBD2 (5 bases). CDR3 length: 19 residues. The germline V and J ends were trimmed by 0 bases and 0 bases, with 15 bases remaining between them. The V gene's germline CDR1 is LGHNA and CDR2 YSLEER. In DNA form, the CDR3 reads TGCGCCAGCAGCCAAGATAGCCCGAGGGCCTACTCTGGGGCCAACGTCCTGACTTTC. Its protein is CASSQDSPRAYSGANVLTF.

This clone has just a few counts. V is TRBV5-4 and J is TRBJ2-6; 14 bases match TRBD2. The CDR3 totals 20 residues. CDR1 and CDR2 from the germline V gene are SGHNT and YYREEE (reference sequence). Trimming at V came to 6 bases and at J to 0 bases, leaving 11 bases not matched to a gene. CDR3 region: CASTGLAGGSARSGANVLTF. CDR3 nucleotides: TGTGCCAGCACAGGACTAGCGGGAGGATCGGCCCGCTCTGGGGCCAACGTCCTGACTTTC.

The CDR3 loop reads CASSYGTGTLRGEQYF. The CDR3 DNA sequence: TGTGCCAGCAGTTACGGGACAGGGACACTGAGAGGGGAGCAGTACTTC. The rearrangement joins TRBV6-5 to TRBJ2-7, with TRBD1 matching 9 bases. Germline V CDR1 and CDR2: MNHEY, SVGAGI. Losses at the gene ends were 2 bases for V and 7 bases for J; bases not matched to a gene: 12. The CDR3 is 16 residues long.

V gene TRBV5-4 combines with J gene TRBJ2-3; 10 nucleotides align to TRBD2. The length of the CDR3 is 17 residues. Germline CDR1 is SGHNT and CDR2 is YYREEE (reference sequence). Losses at the gene ends were 7 bases for V and 9 bases for J; bases not matched to a gene: 20. CDR3 DNA: TGTGCCAGCGGCCCCCGGTCAACTAGCGGGACCCCAGGGACGCAGTATTTT. Translating gives CASGPRSTSGTPGTQYF.

With regard to this clone: Other nucleotide sequences in the sample specify the same CDR3. The CDR3 coding sequence is TGTGCCTGGAGTGTACTGTCACCCCTCCACTTT. Translated, it gives CAWSVLSPLHF. The rearrangement joins TRBV30 to TRBJ1-6, with no clear D. The CDR3 runs 11 residues. V was clipped by 0 bases and J by 10 bases, with 4 bases between them. In germline, CDR1 is GTSNPN, CDR2 SVGIG (reference sequence).

In its sample, this clone was seen a few times. The rearrangement joins TRBV10-1 to TRBJ1-3; D not certain. V dropped 0 bases and J dropped 1 base, with 7 bases sitting between them. The CDR3 is made up of 15 amino acids. Germline lookup yields CDR1 WNHNN and CDR2 SYGVQD (reference sequence). The CDR3 loop reads CASSESGSSGNTIYF. DNA of the CDR3: TGCGCCAGCAGTGAGTCGGGGAGTTCTGGAAACACCATATATTTT.

This clone came up once. The gene calls are TRBV28 and TRBJ2-3; possibly TRBD2 for D (6 bases). The V gene's germline CDR1 is MDHEN and CDR2 SYDVKM. The CDR3 has 15 amino acids. V lost 7 bases and J 9 bases, leaving 23 bases between the germline ends. The DNA of the CDR3 is TGTGCCAGCAATAGGGCCCCGGGAGCGGCAGCGACGCAGTATTTT. This gives the protein CASNRAPGAAATQYF.

V is TRBV23-1 and J is TRBJ1-1; D might be TRBD1 (5 bases). TRBV23-1 is placed among ORFs of uncertain function. Trimming removed 4 bases from V and 3 bases from J, with 24 bases in between. This CDR3 region has 18 residues. The CDR3 DNA is TGCGCCAGCAGTCGCCTCGACCCAGGGTCCCGGGGAGACACTGAAGCTTTCTTT. Protein sequence: CASSRLDPGSRGDTEAFF.

This rearrangement joins TRBV29-1 to TRBJ2-2; a possible D gene is TRBD2 (6 bases). Germline CDR1 reads SQVTM; CDR2 reads ANQGSEA. Trimming stripped 7 bases from V and 1 base from J, with 16 bases between. This CDR3 contains 15 residues. CDR3 sequence reads: CSAGEADGNTGELFF. CDR3 sequence (DNA): TGCAGCGCTGGGGAGGCGGATGGGAACACCGGGGAGCTGTTTTTT.

The V gene is TRBV5-1, the J gene TRBJ1-1; D perhaps matches TRBD1 (5 bases). The germline V gene has CDR1 SGHRS and CDR2 YFSETQ. The CDR3 consists of 14 residues. Deletions cut 2 bases from V and 3 bases from J, with 11 bases between. The chain's CDR3 is CASSFSPGDTEAFF. CDR3 nucleotides: TGCGCCAGCAGCTTTAGTCCGGGGGACACTGAAGCTTTCTTT.

This clone was observed a single time. The chain recombines TRBV2 with TRBJ2-2; D not resolved. The CDR3 spans 15 residues. Germline V gene lookup returns CDR1 SNHLY and CDR2 FYNNEI. Trimming shortened V by 3 bases and J by 3 bases, and 11 bases separated the two germline ends. CDR3 sequence reads: CASSDHGPHTGELFF. The CDR3 bases are TGTGCCAGCAGTGACCACGGTCCCCACACCGGGGAGCTGTTTTTT.